This entry describes one TCR beta chain. Its specificity is not known. In the PCR, 60 Vbeta and 13 Jbeta primers were used. The authors' processing: Counted up in a later analysis, unique TCR beta chains came to approximately 83 million, with around 11 million shared. Only in-frame clones appear in the TCRdb table, and some are missing; sequencing was by immunoSEQ multiplex PCR. Clone size and V and J calls were adopted from that table, with D and trimming inferred from the DNA. Recorded for this sample: approximately 190,000 clones. This sample is drawn from a study of cytomegalovirus exposure and HLA in healthy donors. Looking at the study overall: Falling in the Caucasian-associated ancestry cluster were 80% to 85% of under 500 genotyped donors. Study findings and constraints: A prior analysis recorded that most TCR beta V segments were productive about 90% or about 30% of the time.

The V gene's germline CDR1 is SNHLY and CDR2 FYNNEI. V lost 6 bases, J lost 8 bases, and 19 bases stayed unmatched. The CDR3 is 18 residues long. This receptor was taken from a boy aged 5-17 years in good health and CMV-seronegative. Source material: PBMCs. The chain links TRBV2 to TRBJ1-2, with 12 bases that match TRBD1. CDR3: CASRIREGQGAHLRGYTF. In DNA form, the CDR3 reads TGTGCCAGCAGAATCAGAGAGGGACAGGGGGCACATCTCCGGGGCTACACCTTC.